Listed below are T cell receptor beta chains from one sample, sequenced in a study of T cell changes during pregnancy in multiple sclerosis. TCRdb's copy holds only in-frame clones and misses some; the assay was immunoSEQ multiplex PCR. This sample has 70,000 to 95,000 clones, with over 80% found just once. Sequencing used peripheral blood, obtained in the first trimester of pregnancy. These receptor sequences come from a female donor with multiple sclerosis, enrolled in a pregnancy study. Both conserved end residues are part of each CDR3. D genes are given only for firm matches. Clone size is stated in some rows and not others, as once, few, many or a class when expanded.

j_gene: TRBJ2-1; abundance: -; d_gene: -; v_gene: TRBV7-2; CDR3nt: TGTGCCAGCCGAGCCGAGCATGAGCAGTTCTTC; CDR3aa: CASRAEHEQFF
j_gene: TRBJ1-5; abundance: -; d_gene: -; v_gene: TRBV5-6; CDR3nt: TGTGCCAGCAGCTCCAACAGGAACCTCTATAGCAATCAGCCCCAGCATTTT; CDR3aa: CASSSNRNLYSNQPQHF
j_gene: TRBJ2-3; abundance: -; d_gene: -; v_gene: TRBV11-1; CDR3nt: TGTGCCAGCAGCCCTGATGTGGGGGGTAGCACAGATACGCAGTATTTT; CDR3aa: CASSPDVGGSTDTQYF
j_gene: TRBJ1-2; abundance: few; d_gene: TRBD1; v_gene: TRBV5-6; CDR3nt: TGTGCCAGCAGCGTGACAGGGAGCTATGGCTACACCTTC; CDR3aa: CASSVTGSYGYTF
j_gene: TRBJ2-7; abundance: once; d_gene: -; v_gene: TRBV6-4; CDR3nt: TGTGCCAGCAGTGACTCAACAGGTAAGTACGAGCAGTACTTC; CDR3aa: CASSDSTGKYEQYF
j_gene: TRBJ2-3; abundance: -; d_gene: TRBD2; v_gene: TRBV6-1; CDR3nt: TGTGCCAGTGCCCTAGCGGCGACAGATACGCAGTATTTT; CDR3aa: CASALAATDTQYF
j_gene: TRBJ1-2; abundance: -; d_gene: TRBD1; v_gene: TRBV6-5; CDR3nt: TGTGCCAGCAGTTACTCGGGACAGATCTATGGCTACACCTTC; CDR3aa: CASSYSGQIYGYTF
j_gene: TRBJ2-1; abundance: -; d_gene: -; v_gene: TRBV6-1; CDR3nt: TGTGCCAGCAGTGAAGTGGCTAGCCCAGAGGTCGGGGTAGGGTTCTTC; CDR3aa: CASSEVASPEVGVGFF
j_gene: TRBJ2-5; abundance: -; d_gene: TRBD2; v_gene: TRBV27; CDR3nt: TGTGCCAGCAGTTTATCAGGCGCCACTAGCGGGGAAGAGACCCAGTACTTC; CDR3aa: CASSLSGATSGEETQYF
j_gene: TRBJ1-1; abundance: -; d_gene: -; v_gene: TRBV9; CDR3nt: TGTGCCAGCAGTAATTCCGGGACAACGAACACTGAAGCTTTCTTT; CDR3aa: CASSNSGTTNTEAFF
j_gene: TRBJ2-1; abundance: -; d_gene: TRBD2; v_gene: TRBV5-7; CDR3nt: TGTGCCAGCAGCCAACCGGGACTAGCCCCCTACAATGAGCAGTTCTTC; CDR3aa: CASSQPGLAPYNEQFF
j_gene: TRBJ2-3; abundance: -; d_gene: -; v_gene: TRBV13; CDR3nt: TGTGCCAGCAGCTACCGGGACACAAACACAGATACGCAGTATTTT; CDR3aa: CASSYRDTNTDTQYF
j_gene: TRBJ2-2; abundance: once; d_gene: TRBD1; v_gene: TRBV11-2; CDR3nt: TGTGCCAGCAGCCAAAGGGGGCACACCGGGGAGCTGTTTTTT; CDR3aa: CASSQRGHTGELFF
j_gene: TRBJ1-2; abundance: -; d_gene: TRBD1; v_gene: TRBV15; CDR3nt: TGTGCCACCAGCAGAGATAGACCGCAGGGGGTCTATGGCTACACCTTC; CDR3aa: CATSRDRPQGVYGYTF
j_gene: TRBJ2-3; abundance: -; d_gene: TRBD2; v_gene: TRBV29-1; CDR3nt: TGCAGCGGGACTAGCGGGGGAGGGGATACGCAGTATTTT; CDR3aa: CSGTSGGGDTQYF
j_gene: TRBJ2-3; abundance: -; d_gene: -; v_gene: TRBV20-1; CDR3nt: TGCAGTGCTAAGGGGACAACGACGCAGTATTTT; CDR3aa: CSAKGTTTQYF
j_gene: TRBJ1-1; abundance: few; d_gene: -; v_gene: TRBV30; CDR3nt: TGTGCCTGGAGGTTGTACGGGGTGGGAATGAACACTGAAGCTTTCTTT; CDR3aa: CAWRLYGVGMNTEAFF